This T cell receptor (beta chain) was recorded in a study of blood T cell repertoires in COVID-19. Study context: COVID-19 samples from acute and convalescent phases originated in the United States, Italy and Spain. T cells, B-cell-depleted T cells, or PBMCs supplied cDNA or gDNA.

In germline, CDR1 is MNHEY, CDR2 SVGAGI. V was shortened by 7 bases and J by 4 bases, with 19 bases between the two germline ends. CDR3 length: 15 amino acids. Seattle patient enrollment occurred during active infection, with longitudinal follow-up thereafter. The authors' processing: Cell counts per sample came from amplifying reference gene primers. The repertoire was sequenced with immunoSEQ multiplex PCR; TCRdb's copy has only in-frame clones and lacks some. V, J and clone size reflect that table, while D and trimming were determined from the DNA. The sample gives roughly 180,000 clones, roughly 88% of which show up once; approximately 7% is in the top ten.

This sequence joins TRBV6-5 and TRBJ1-2, with D maybe TRBD1 (6 bases). The receptor was derived from a man older than 75 with COVID-19, enrolled during active disease. The material sequenced was peripheral blood. Here the CDR3 DNA reads TGTGCCAGCACCCCAAGGGGGGGAGGGGGCTATGGCTACACCTTC. Protein sequence: CASTPRGGGGYGYTF.